The clone carrying this T cell receptor (beta chain) was recorded only once. Its antigen remains unidentified. The sample originates from a study of shared clonotypes between healthy human individuals. Germline CDR1 reads MNHEY; CDR2 reads SVGAGI. V was cut by 2 bases and J by 5 bases, with 9 bases left in between. This CDR3 contains 14 residues. The study, taken as a whole, reports: Blood was the only sampled material, and tissue repertoires likely differ.

Repertoires were generated with immunoSEQ multiplex PCR, while TCRdb's copy carries only in-frame clones and drops some. The profile shows under 600,000 clones, roughly 98% of them singletons. CD45RO-negative, CCR7-positively selected cells formed the naive CD8 fraction, excluding terminally differentiated effector memory CD45RA+ cells. Sequencing input: naive CD8+ T cells sorted from blood. The source of this sequence is a man aged 25-45 years in good health. The chain employs TRBV6-5 and TRBJ2-2, with unresolved D. The chain's CDR3 is CASSYLQHTGELFF. The CDR3 DNA sequence: TGTGCCAGCAGTTACCTTCAGCATACCGGGGAGCTGTTTTTT.